Sequencing of this TCR beta chain was carried out in a study of T cells in Graves' hyperthyroidism and ophthalmopathy. Study at large: Prior to any treatment, at the point of initial diagnosis, peripheral blood was collected.

This clonotype was seen repeatedly, ten times or more. Its antigen is not identified. Amplified regions were TCR beta CDR3 sequences from RNA transcripts. RT-PCR in the first round (using the HTBI primer set) targeted the TCR CDR3. TCRdb ran MiXCR on the multiplex PCR reads and lists one entry per CDR3 protein. The sample has 540,000 or so distinct CDR3 sequences, about a sixth seen once; the top ten hold around 7.8%. Findings and limits, study-wide: Separation of ophthalmopathy from stable hyperthyroidism was achieved by a 13 V-J model. In blood, most of the thyroid clonotypes expanded above 0.001 were also present.

This TCR was recovered from a woman aged 30 to 39 with Graves' hyperthyroidism. Material: blood.

This CDR3 reads CSAIRDQNTGELFF. CDR3 DNA: TGCAGTGCTATCCGGGACCAGAACACCGGGGAGCTGTTTTTT. The chain uses TRBV20-1 and TRBJ2-2; D is tentatively TRBD1 or TRBD2 (5 bases each). Trimming removed 4 bases at V and 1 base at J, with 10 bases between. Germline V gives CDR1 DFQATT, CDR2 SNEGSKA (reference sequence). This CDR3 has 14 residues.